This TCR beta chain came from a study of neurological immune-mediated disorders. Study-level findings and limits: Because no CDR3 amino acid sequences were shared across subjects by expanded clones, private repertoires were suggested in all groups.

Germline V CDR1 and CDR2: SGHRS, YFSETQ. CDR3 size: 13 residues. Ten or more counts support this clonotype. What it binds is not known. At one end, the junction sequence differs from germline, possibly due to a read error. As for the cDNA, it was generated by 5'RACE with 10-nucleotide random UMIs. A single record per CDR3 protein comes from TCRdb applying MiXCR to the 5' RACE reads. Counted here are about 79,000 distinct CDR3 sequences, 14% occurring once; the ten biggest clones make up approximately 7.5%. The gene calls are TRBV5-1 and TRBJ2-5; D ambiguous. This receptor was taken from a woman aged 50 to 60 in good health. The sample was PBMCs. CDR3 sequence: CASSLVVQETQCF. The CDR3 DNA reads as TGCGCCAGCAGCTTGGTTGTCCAAGAGACCCAGTGCTTC.